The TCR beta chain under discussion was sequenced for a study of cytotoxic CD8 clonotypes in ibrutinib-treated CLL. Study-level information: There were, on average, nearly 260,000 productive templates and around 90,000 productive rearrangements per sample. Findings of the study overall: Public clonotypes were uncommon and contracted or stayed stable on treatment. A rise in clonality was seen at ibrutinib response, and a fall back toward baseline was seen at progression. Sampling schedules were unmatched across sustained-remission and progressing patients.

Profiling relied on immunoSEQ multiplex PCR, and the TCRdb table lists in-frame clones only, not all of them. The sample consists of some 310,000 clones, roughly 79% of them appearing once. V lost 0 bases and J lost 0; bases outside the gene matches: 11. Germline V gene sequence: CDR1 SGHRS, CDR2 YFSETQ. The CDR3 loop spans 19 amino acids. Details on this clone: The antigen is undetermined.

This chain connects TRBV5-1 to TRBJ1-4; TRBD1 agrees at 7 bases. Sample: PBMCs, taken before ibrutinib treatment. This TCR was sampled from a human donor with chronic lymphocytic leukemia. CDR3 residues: CASSLDPGQPFTTNEKLFF. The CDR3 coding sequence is TGCGCCAGCAGCTTGGATCCGGGACAGCCTTTCACAACTAATGAAAAACTGTTTTTT.